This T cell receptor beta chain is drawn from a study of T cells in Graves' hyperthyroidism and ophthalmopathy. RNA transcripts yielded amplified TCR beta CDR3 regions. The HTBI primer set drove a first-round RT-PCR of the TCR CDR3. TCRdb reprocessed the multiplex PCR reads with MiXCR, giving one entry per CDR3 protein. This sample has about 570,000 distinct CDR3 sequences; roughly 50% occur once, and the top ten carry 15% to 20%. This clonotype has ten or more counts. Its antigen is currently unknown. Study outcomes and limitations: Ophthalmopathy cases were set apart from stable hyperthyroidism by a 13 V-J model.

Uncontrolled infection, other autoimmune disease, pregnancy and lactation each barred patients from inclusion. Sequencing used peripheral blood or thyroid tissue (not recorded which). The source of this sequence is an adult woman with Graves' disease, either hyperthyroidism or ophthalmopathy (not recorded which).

DNA for the CDR3: TGTGCCAGCAGCTTATGGACCCCCGAAGAGACCCAGTACTTC. The encoded protein is CASSLWTPEETQYF. J is TRBJ2-5 and V is TRBV11-2; no clear D. The germline CDR1 and CDR2 sequences are SGHAT and FQNNGV. CDR3 size: 14 residues. V was pared by 2 bases and J by 3 bases, with 10 bases between.